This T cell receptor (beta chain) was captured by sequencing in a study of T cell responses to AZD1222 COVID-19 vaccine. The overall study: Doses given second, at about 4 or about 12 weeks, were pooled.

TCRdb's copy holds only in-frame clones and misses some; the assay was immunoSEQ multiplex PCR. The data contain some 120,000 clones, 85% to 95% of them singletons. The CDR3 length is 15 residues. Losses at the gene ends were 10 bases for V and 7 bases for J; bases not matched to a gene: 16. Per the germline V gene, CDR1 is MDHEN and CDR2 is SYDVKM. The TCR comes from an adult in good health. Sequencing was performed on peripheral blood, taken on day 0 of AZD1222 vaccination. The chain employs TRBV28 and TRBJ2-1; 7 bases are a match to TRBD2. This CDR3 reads CATDPVAGVRNEQFF. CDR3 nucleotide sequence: TGTGCCACCGACCCCGTGGCGGGAGTTAGGAATGAGCAGTTCTTC. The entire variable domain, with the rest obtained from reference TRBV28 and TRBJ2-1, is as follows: DVKVTQSSRYLVKRTGEKVFLECVQDMDHENMFWYRQDPGLGLRLIYFSYDVKMKEKGDIPEGYSVSREKKERFSLILESASTNQTSMYLCATDPVAGVRNEQFFGPGTRLTVL.